The 7 T cell receptor beta chains in this list originate from one sample, sequenced in a study of neurological immune-mediated disorders. In TCRdb, the 5' RACE reads were re-called with MiXCR into one record per CDR3 protein. This sample carries roughly 9,800 distinct CDR3 sequences, around 21% of them seen once, and the ten largest clones take roughly 13%. Sequenced material: CD8+ T cells from blood. The receptor source for this set is a woman in her thirties or forties with multiple sclerosis.

This chain links TRBV4-1 with TRBJ1-5; D call uncertain. Germline CDR1 is MGHRA and CDR2 is YSYEKL. The CDR3 contains 14 residues. V was cut by 0 bases and J by 5 bases, with 8 bases left in between. CDR3 nucleotide sequence: TGCGCCAGCAGCCAAGAAGGAGCTCATCAGCCCCAGCATTTT. This encodes CASSQEGAHQPQHF.

The rearrangement links TRBV9 to TRBJ2-7; 9 bases are a match to TRBD1. The CDR3 sequence is 13 residues long. Germline lookup yields CDR1 SGDLS and CDR2 YYNGEE. The ends lost 4 bases at V and 5 bases at J; junction bases unmatched: 4. CDR3 protein: CASSTGQGHEQYF. The DNA of the CDR3 is TGTGCCAGCAGCACGGGACAGGGCCACGAGCAGTACTTC.

This clonotype has ten or more counts. The rearrangement links TRBV7-9 to TRBJ1-1; D is ambiguous. The V end lost 5 bases, the J end lost 0 bases, and 10 bases lay between the germline ends. Germline V CDR1 and CDR2: SEHNR, FQNEAQ (reference sequence). There are 14 residues in the CDR3. CDR3 nucleotide sequence: TGTGCCAGCAGCGAGGGTTGGCTGAACACTGAAGCTTTCTTT. Its protein product is CASSEGWLNTEAFF.

This clonotype rates as medium-sized. V and J are TRBV29-1 and TRBJ2-2; 8 bases map to TRBD2. From germline, CDR1 is SQVTM and CDR2 ANQGSEA. The V segment lost 7 bases and the J segment 6 bases; nucleotides outside the gene matches: 7. CDR3 length: 13 amino acids. DNA for the CDR3: TGCAGCGGAGGGACTAGAGAGGCCGGGGAGCTGTTTTTT. Protein: CSGGTREAGELFF.

By share of the sample, this clonotype is medium-sized (0.01 to 0.1%). V gene TRBV25-1 combines with J gene TRBJ1-2; D is perhaps TRBD1 (5 bases). CDR1 is MGHDK and CDR2 is SYGVNS in the germline V gene. V lost 2 bases, J lost 3 bases, and 10 bases lay in between. CDR3 size: 14 residues. The CDR3 DNA reads TGTGCCAGCAGTGAACCAGGGCAGGACTATGGCTACACCTTC. Translated: CASSEPGQDYGYTF.

By proportion, this clonotype is medium-sized. The chain joins TRBV9 to TRBJ1-6; D perhaps matches TRBD1 (5 bases). Germline V lookup: CDR1 SGDLS, CDR2 YYNGEE. The CDR3 consists of 14 residues. Trimming pared 2 bases from V and 9 bases from J, leaving 12 bases between. This CDR3 reads CASSVGTGGSPLHF. The CDR3 DNA sequence: TGTGCCAGCAGCGTCGGGACCGGAGGTTCACCCCTCCACTTT.

In its sample, this clonotype ranks as medium-sized. The V and J genes are TRBV20-1 and TRBJ2-1, with D perhaps being TRBD1 or TRBD2 (5 bases each). CDR1 and CDR2 from the germline V gene are DFQATT and SNEGSKA (reference sequence). CDR3 length equals 15 residues. V was clipped by 3 bases and J by 4 bases, with 16 bases between them. In DNA form, the CDR3 reads TGCAGTGCTAGTCGAGGGGAATCGGCGTACAATGAGCAGTTCTTC. Translating it yields CSASRGESAYNEQFF.